The clone carrying this T cell receptor beta chain was detected many times. TCR beta CDR3 regions were amplified from RNA transcripts. HTBI primers primed a first-round RT-PCR, and a second-round multiplex PCR followed. Via MiXCR, TCRdb re-called the multiplex PCR reads, giving one row per CDR3 protein. The sample records some 350,000 distinct CDR3 sequences, about 15% being singletons. The CDR3 loop spans 16 amino acids. V lost 5 bases, J lost 2 bases, and 19 bases lay in between. Germline V gene sequence: CDR1 SGHAT, CDR2 FQNNGV. The sample originates from a study of Graves' ophthalmopathy and Graves' hyperthyroidism. Hyperthyroidism qualified as stable when ophthalmopathy did not develop within 18 months of follow-up.

Sequencing input: peripheral blood. The chain combines TRBV11-2 with TRBJ2-7; D remains ambiguous. This receptor was taken from an adult woman with stable Graves' hyperthyroidism. CDR3 sequence reads: CASSPEVLKSTYEQYF. The CDR3 DNA is TGTGCCAGCAGCCCAGAGGTTCTAAAGTCAACCTACGAGCAGTACTTC.